The rows below give T cell receptor beta chains drawn from one sample of a study of T cell responses to AZD1222 COVID-19 vaccine. The assay was immunoSEQ multiplex PCR, and TCRdb's table has in-frame clones only and misses some. The sample lists some 110,000 clones, more than 75% occurring once. Sample: peripheral blood, taken 28 days after the second AZD1222 dose. The receptor set was obtained from an adult who received the AZD1222 COVID-19 vaccine. The CDR3 runs from the conserved cysteine through the conserved F or W. The order of the fields is clone size, J gene, D gene, V gene, CDR3 DNA, CDR3 protein. A D gene is named only where the DNA matches it firmly. The size field is filled for only some rows; it gives once, few, many or a size class.

clone size: -; J gene: TRBJ2-1; D gene: -; V gene: TRBV7-9; CDR3 DNA: TGTGCCAGCAGCTTAGGTGGACTAGCCAGGGGGGGGAATGAGCAGTTCTTC; CDR3 protein: CASSLGGLARGGNEQFF
clone size: -; J gene: TRBJ1-1; D gene: -; V gene: TRBV6-1; CDR3 DNA: TGTGCCAGCAGTGAAGTAAAATGGTTGAACACTGAAGCTTTCTTT; CDR3 protein: CASSEVKWLNTEAFF
clone size: -; J gene: TRBJ1-1; D gene: -; V gene: TRBV7-6; CDR3 DNA: TGTGCCAGCAGCACTCGTTTTGGTGTTGGCAGGGGGAACACTGAAGCTTTCTTT; CDR3 protein: CASSTRFGVGRGNTEAFF
clone size: once; J gene: TRBJ1-2; D gene: -; V gene: TRBV7-9; CDR3 DNA: TGTGCCAGCAGCTCCAACCGGGACGGATTTACTAACTATGGCTACACCTTC; CDR3 protein: CASSSNRDGFTNYGYTF
clone size: -; J gene: TRBJ1-4; D gene: TRBD1; V gene: TRBV11-2; CDR3 DNA: TGTGCCAGCAGCTTAGCTGCGGACAGGCGAATTAGAGAAAAACTGTTTTTT; CDR3 protein: CASSLAADRRIREKLFF
clone size: -; J gene: TRBJ2-3; D gene: TRBD1; V gene: TRBV2; CDR3 DNA: TGTGCCTCGGGACAGGGGGACACAGATACGCAGTATTTT; CDR3 protein: CASGQGDTDTQYF
clone size: -; J gene: TRBJ2-2; D gene: -; V gene: TRBV27; CDR3 DNA: TGTGCCAGCAGTTTCGGGACCGCCGGGGCCGGGGAGCTGTTTTTT; CDR3 protein: CASSFGTAGAGELFF
clone size: -; J gene: TRBJ1-6; D gene: -; V gene: TRBV28; CDR3 DNA: TGTGCCAGCAGTTTAGTCGGATCACCCCTCCACTTT; CDR3 protein: CASSLVGSPLHF
clone size: -; J gene: TRBJ1-1; D gene: -; V gene: TRBV6-2/TRBV6-3; CDR3 DNA: TGTGCCAGCAGTTACACCAGTGTTAGGGTGGGCACTGAAGCTTTCTTT; CDR3 protein: CASSYTSVRVGTEAFF
clone size: once; J gene: TRBJ2-6; D gene: -; V gene: TRBV4-2; CDR3 DNA: TGTGCCAGCAGCCAAGGAGGCAGGGGCTTGCCTGGGGCCAACGTCCTGACTTTC; CDR3 protein: CASSQGGRGLPGANVLTF
clone size: -; J gene: TRBJ1-4; D gene: -; V gene: TRBV6-5; CDR3 DNA: TGTGCCAGCAGTTACTCCACCGGGAATGAAAAACTGTTTTTT; CDR3 protein: CASSYSTGNEKLFF
clone size: -; J gene: TRBJ1-1; D gene: -; V gene: TRBV6-5; CDR3 DNA: TGTGCCAGCAGATGGTCCGGAGGGAACACTGAAGCTTTCTTT; CDR3 protein: CASRWSGGNTEAFF
clone size: -; J gene: TRBJ2-1; D gene: TRBD2; V gene: TRBV28; CDR3 DNA: TGTGCCAGCATTCCGGCTAGCGGGAGCTACAATGAGCAGTTCTTC; CDR3 protein: CASIPASGSYNEQFF
clone size: -; J gene: TRBJ2-1; D gene: TRBD2; V gene: TRBV9; CDR3 DNA: TGTGCCAGCAGCGTTCCACTAGCGGGGGGGCCAGATGAGCAGTTCTTC; CDR3 protein: CASSVPLAGGPDEQFF
clone size: -; J gene: TRBJ1-5; D gene: -; V gene: TRBV6-6; CDR3 DNA: TGTGCCAGCAGTTATGAGGGTCCGAGGCCCCAGCATTTT; CDR3 protein: CASSYEGPRPQHF
clone size: -; J gene: TRBJ2-1; D gene: TRBD1; V gene: TRBV11-1; CDR3 DNA: TGTGCCACCGAGACCGACAGGGGCAATGAGCAGTTCTTC; CDR3 protein: CATETDRGNEQFF
clone size: -; J gene: TRBJ1-2; D gene: -; V gene: TRBV7-2; CDR3 DNA: TGTGCCAGCAGTTACCGACAGGCAGACTATGGCTACACCTTC; CDR3 protein: CASSYRQADYGYTF
clone size: -; J gene: TRBJ1-5; D gene: TRBD1; V gene: TRBV3-1/TRBV3-2; CDR3 DNA: TGTGCCAGCAGCCAAGCTGCCGGGACAGGGAACAATCAGCCCCAGCATTTT; CDR3 protein: CASSQAAGTGNNQPQHF
clone size: -; J gene: TRBJ2-2; D gene: -; V gene: TRBV5-4; CDR3 DNA: TGTGCCAGCAGCTCATCCAGGGCGGGCACCGGGGAGCTGTTTTTT; CDR3 protein: CASSSSRAGTGELFF
clone size: -; J gene: TRBJ2-1; D gene: -; V gene: TRBV7-2; CDR3 DNA: TGTGCCAGCAGGCTGAAGGGAAAGTTAATGGTCAATGAGCAGTTCTTC; CDR3 protein: CASRLKGKLMVNEQFF
clone size: -; J gene: TRBJ2-1; D gene: TRBD1; V gene: TRBV7-3; CDR3 DNA: TGTGCCACTTCCTCCGGGACAGGGTCTGGGAATGAGCAGTTCTTC; CDR3 protein: CATSSGTGSGNEQFF
clone size: -; J gene: TRBJ1-2; D gene: TRBD1; V gene: TRBV27; CDR3 DNA: TGTGCCAGCCGAAGGGCCGGGACAGGGGCCGGCTACACCTTC; CDR3 protein: CASRRAGTGAGYTF
clone size: once; J gene: TRBJ1-5; D gene: -; V gene: TRBV24-1; CDR3 DNA: TGTGCCACCAGTGATTCCGCTCAAAATTCTCGCAATCAGCCCCAGCATTTT; CDR3 protein: CATSDSAQNSRNQPQHF
clone size: -; J gene: TRBJ2-4; D gene: -; V gene: TRBV2; CDR3 DNA: TGTGCCAGCAGTGGGACTTCCCCAAACATTCAGTACTTC; CDR3 protein: CASSGTSPNIQYF
clone size: -; J gene: TRBJ2-7; D gene: TRBD1; V gene: TRBV3-1/TRBV3-2; CDR3 DNA: TGTGCCAGCAGCCATCCACGGACAGGGCTTTCCTACGAGCAGTACTTC; CDR3 protein: CASSHPRTGLSYEQYF
clone size: -; J gene: TRBJ1-3; D gene: -; V gene: TRBV4-3; CDR3 DNA: TGCGCCAGCAGCCAAGATTTAGGGTCTGGAAACACCATATATTTT; CDR3 protein: CASSQDLGSGNTIYF
clone size: once; J gene: TRBJ2-7; D gene: TRBD1; V gene: TRBV28; CDR3 DNA: TGTGCCAGCAGTTCCCGGGGACAGGGGGCCCACGAGCAGTACTTC; CDR3 protein: CASSSRGQGAHEQYF
clone size: -; J gene: TRBJ1-5; D gene: -; V gene: TRBV15; CDR3 DNA: TGTGCCACCAGCAGGGGGTCTGGTCGGGCAGGGCAGCCCCAGCATTTT; CDR3 protein: CATSRGSGRAGQPQHF
clone size: -; J gene: TRBJ2-3; D gene: TRBD2; V gene: TRBV15; CDR3 DNA: TGTGCCACCAGCAGTTTCGGTAGCGGGGGGAGCACAGATACGCAGTATTTT; CDR3 protein: CATSSFGSGGSTDTQYF
clone size: -; J gene: TRBJ2-7; D gene: TRBD2; V gene: TRBV27; CDR3 DNA: TGTGCCAGCAGACCCGAAGGTAGGGGAGGGTACGAGCAGTACTTC; CDR3 protein: CASRPEGRGGYEQYF
clone size: -; J gene: TRBJ2-1; D gene: TRBD2; V gene: TRBV29-1; CDR3 DNA: TGCAGCGTTGAAACAGTAGCGGGAGCCTCCTACAATGAGCAGTTCTTC; CDR3 protein: CSVETVAGASYNEQFF
clone size: -; J gene: TRBJ1-1; D gene: TRBD1; V gene: TRBV15; CDR3 DNA: TGTGCCACCAGCAGAGATTTCCCGCGGCAGGGGGCTGAAGCTTTCTTT; CDR3 protein: CATSRDFPRQGAEAFF
clone size: -; J gene: TRBJ2-3; D gene: -; V gene: TRBV28; CDR3 DNA: TGTGCCAGCAGTTTCCTTGGGGGCGCGAGATCAGATACGCAGTATTTT; CDR3 protein: CASSFLGGARSDTQYF
clone size: -; J gene: TRBJ2-1; D gene: TRBD1; V gene: TRBV30; CDR3 DNA: TGTGCCTGGAGCCCCGGGACAGGACACAATGAGCAGTTCTTC; CDR3 protein: CAWSPGTGHNEQFF
clone size: -; J gene: TRBJ2-7; D gene: -; V gene: TRBV11-1; CDR3 DNA: TGTGCCAGCAGCTTCGAAACAGGGTCCTACGAGCAGTACTTC; CDR3 protein: CASSFETGSYEQYF
clone size: -; J gene: TRBJ1-3; D gene: -; V gene: TRBV3-1/TRBV3-2; CDR3 DNA: TGTGCCAGCAGCCAAATACCCGGGCCCCGGGGGAACACCATATATTTT; CDR3 protein: CASSQIPGPRGNTIYF
clone size: once; J gene: TRBJ1-1; D gene: -; V gene: TRBV27; CDR3 DNA: TGTGCCAGCAGTCTCAGTGTGAACACTGAAGCTTTCTTT; CDR3 protein: CASSLSVNTEAFF
clone size: -; J gene: TRBJ1-6; D gene: -; V gene: TRBV7-2; CDR3 DNA: TGTGCCAGCAGCTACACACATTTGGCTTCACCCCTCCACTTT; CDR3 protein: CASSYTHLASPLHF
clone size: -; J gene: TRBJ2-3; D gene: -; V gene: TRBV6-5; CDR3 DNA: TGTGCCAGCACCGATGACAGGTTAGGCACAGATACGCAGTATTTT; CDR3 protein: CASTDDRLGTDTQYF
clone size: -; J gene: TRBJ2-7; D gene: TRBD1; V gene: TRBV7-9; CDR3 DNA: TGTGTCTCAGCGACCGGGACAGGGTTTAGGTACGAGCAGTACTTC; CDR3 protein: CVSATGTGFRYEQYF
clone size: -; J gene: TRBJ1-5; D gene: -; V gene: TRBV19; CDR3 DNA: TGTGCCAGTAGTATAAAGGCTGCAGATAGCAATCAGCCCCAGCATTTT; CDR3 protein: CASSIKAADSNQPQHF
clone size: -; J gene: TRBJ1-1; D gene: -; V gene: TRBV9; CDR3 DNA: TGTGCCAGCAGCGTAGCCGTCCAGGGAGACACTGAAGCTTTCTTT; CDR3 protein: CASSVAVQGDTEAFF
clone size: few; J gene: TRBJ1-1; D gene: -; V gene: TRBV5-7; CDR3 DNA: TGTGCCAGCAGTCTCTACATTTTGGGTGAAGCTTTCTTT; CDR3 protein: CASSLYILGEAFF
clone size: -; J gene: TRBJ1-2; D gene: -; V gene: TRBV5-1; CDR3 DNA: TGCGCCAGCAGCTTGGAGGGACATAACTATGGCTACACCTTC; CDR3 protein: CASSLEGHNYGYTF
clone size: -; J gene: TRBJ2-2; D gene: TRBD2; V gene: TRBV6-1; CDR3 DNA: TGTGCCAGCAGTGAACTAGCGGGAGACACCGGGGAGCTGTTTTTT; CDR3 protein: CASSELAGDTGELFF
clone size: once; J gene: TRBJ2-7; D gene: -; V gene: TRBV30; CDR3 DNA: TGTGCCTGGAGTGTACACGCCGGGGGAAGGGGCTACGAGCAGTACTTC; CDR3 protein: CAWSVHAGGRGYEQYF
clone size: -; J gene: TRBJ2-1; D gene: TRBD2; V gene: TRBV4-3; CDR3 DNA: TGCGCCAGCAGCCATTTCCCGGGACTAGCGGGAGTCTTTAATGAGCAGTTCTTC; CDR3 protein: CASSHFPGLAGVFNEQFF
clone size: -; J gene: TRBJ2-3; D gene: TRBD1; V gene: TRBV5-6; CDR3 DNA: TGTGCCAGCAGCCCGACAGGGCGGACAGATACGCAGTATTTT; CDR3 protein: CASSPTGRTDTQYF
clone size: -; J gene: TRBJ2-7; D gene: TRBD1; V gene: TRBV19; CDR3 DNA: TGTGCCAGTACGGGACAGGGACGCGAGCAGTACTTC; CDR3 protein: CASTGQGREQYF
clone size: -; J gene: TRBJ2-1; D gene: -; V gene: TRBV14; CDR3 DNA: TGTGCCAGCAGCGACCAGCGGTCTTTTAGGAATGAGCAGTTCTTC; CDR3 protein: CASSDQRSFRNEQFF
clone size: -; J gene: TRBJ2-7; D gene: TRBD1; V gene: TRBV6-5; CDR3 DNA: TGTGCCAGCAGCCGGGACAGGGGTTACGAGCAGTACTTC; CDR3 protein: CASSRDRGYEQYF